This T cell receptor beta chain was identified in a study of blood T cell repertoires in COVID-19 (dated by TCRdb to about 2020). Context from the whole study: Samples from collaborators originated in the United States, Italy and Spain and spanned both the acute and convalescent phases of COVID-19. The material from the prospective study consisted of cDNA or gDNA derived from T cells, B-cell-depleted T cells, or PBMCs. Deeply sampled blood TCRbeta repertoires from subjects exposed to, actively infected with, or recovered from COVID-19 were included in the dataset. The repertoires were released in a freely available public database meant as a resource for research on the immune response to SARS-CoV-2. The samples were drawn from two sources: the first 160 participants of the ongoing ImmuneRACE study, and 1,000 to 1,500 subjects contributed by 6 global collaborators. The sample metadata nearly always contained a de-identified subject ID, COVID-19 status, age in years and sex. Where available, HLA class I and class II types were taken from metadata supplied by the sample provider and were not determined by assay-based typing.

Enrolling through a virtual design, the prospective study's participants ranged in age from roughly 18 to 100 years and lived across 20 to 25 United States geographic areas. Cohort assignment in the prospective study relied on participant-reported clinical history from a screening survey and a study questionnaire. Exposed participants had been in contact with someone with a PCR-confirmed or clinician-diagnosed COVID-19 case within 2 weeks of study entry. In the prospective study, whole blood, serum and a nasopharyngeal or oropharyngeal swab were collected from each participant by mobile phlebotomists. Over an approximately 2-month period, participants in the prospective study had the option of providing additional blood draws and questionnaires. Prospective study blood samples were shipped either frozen or at room temperature before DNA extraction. CDR1 SEHNR and CDR2 FQNEAQ were looked up in the germline V gene (reference sequence). Counted from cysteine to phenylalanine, this CDR3 has 13 amino acids. The read is trimmed to its CDR3 DNA, 39 bases read in frame from base 1. V was cut back by 4 bases and J by 3 bases, leaving a gap of 9 bases between them.

TCRbeta CDR3 regions were amplified from genomic DNA using the immunoSEQ Assay, a bias-controlled multiplex PCR. Processing in the source paper ran as follows. The number of nucleated cells in each sample was estimated by amplification of reference gene primers within the assay. To quantify the absolute abundance of each unique TCRbeta CDR3 rearrangement, sequence reads were collapsed and filtered. Productive Simpson clonality was computed per sample as the square root of Simpson's diversity index over productive rearrangements. Not all clones reach the TCRdb copy of this immuneACCESS table, which keeps in-frame sequences only. Checked studies attribute under half of the gap to unresolved V genes and leave the rest unexplained. Clone size and the V and J calls come from that table; the DNA yielded D and trimming. The sample yields roughly 270,000 clones; around 83% were counted once. About 5% of the sample rests with the top ten.

As for this clone: Its target antigen remains unknown. Per-base qualities were not stored, and no clone one base away is much larger.

Overall results and qualifications from the work: How much clinical and demographic metadata was included differed by source and by participant, and the metadata was provided uncurated.

The source is a man between 40 and 49 years old who had been exposed to COVID-19. The material sequenced was PBMCs or T cells enriched from blood (not recorded which). Here the chain combines TRBV7-9 and TRBJ2-5, with TRBD1 tentatively as D gene (6 bases match). The base sequence is TGTGCCAGCAGCTCGAACAGGGAAGAGACCCAGTACTTC. It is translated as CASSSNREETQYF.